The 19 T cell receptor beta chains below come from one sample, sequenced in a study of cytomegalovirus exposure and HLA in healthy donors. The protocol was immunoSEQ multiplex PCR, while the TCRdb copy is restricted to in-frame clones and leaves out a portion. In the table there are 150,000 or so clones, around 84% of which are singletons. The sequencing sample was made of PBMCs. The receptors shown here come from a human donor in good health.

This clone appeared once. The chain carries TRBV19 and TRBJ1-5, with a tentative D call TRBD1 (6 bases). The V gene lost 5 bases and the J gene lost 0 bases, with 8 bases spanning the gap. This CDR3 spans 14 amino acids. In germline, CDR1 is LNHDA, CDR2 SQIVND (reference sequence). CDR3 loop: CASSPRGSNQPQHF. The CDR3 region has the DNA TGTGCCAGTAGTCCCAGGGGTAGCAATCAGCCCCAGCATTTT.

This clone was seen a handful of times. The chain combines TRBV19 with TRBJ1-4, with TRBD1 matching 9 bases. The CDR3 spans 14 residues. Per the germline V gene, CDR1 is LNHDA and CDR2 is SQIVND (reference sequence). Trimming at V came to 4 bases and at J to 8 bases, leaving 5 bases not matched to a gene. This CDR3 reads CASSKTGGYEKLFF. Here the CDR3 DNA reads TGTGCCAGTAGTAAGACAGGGGGTTACGAAAAACTGTTTTTT.

This clone came up a few times. This chain links TRBV19 with TRBJ2-7; TRBD1 might be the D (5 bases). The V end lost 5 bases, the J end lost 7 bases, and 15 bases lay between the germline ends. Germline-derived CDR1 and CDR2 are LNHDA and SQIVND (reference sequence). The CDR3 covers 13 residues. CDR3 nucleotide sequence: TGTGCCAGTAGTGTCATCCCAGGGTCTGAGCAGTACTTC. It codes for CASSVIPGSEQYF.

The chain recombines TRBV27 with TRBJ2-1, with D tentatively TRBD2 (6 bases). Looked up from germline, CDR1 is MNHEY and CDR2 is SMNVEV (reference sequence). Trimming left V 8 bases short and J 0 bases short, with 23 bases between. The CDR3 length is 18 residues. The DNA for the CDR3 is TGTGCCAGCTCCCCAGCCCCATTTGGCGGGATCTCCTACAATGAGCAGTTCTTC. Translation gives CASSPAPFGGISYNEQFF.

J is TRBJ2-7 and V is TRBV5-6; TRBD1 is a possible D gene (5 bases). Trimming cost V 1 base and J 2 bases, with 10 bases left between them. The germline gives CDR1 SGHDT, CDR2 YYEEEE. The CDR3 is 14 residues long. CDR3 DNA sequence: TGTGCCAGCAGCTTGAGGGGATCGACCTACGAGCAGTACTTC. Its protein product is CASSLRGSTYEQYF.

The rearrangement joins TRBV13 to TRBJ2-1, with TRBD1 as a possible D gene (6 bases). Germline CDR1 reads PRHDT; CDR2 reads FYEKMQ (reference sequence). Trimming removed 5 bases at V and 8 bases at J, with 19 bases between. The CDR3 runs 15 residues. CDR3 protein: CASSQNPGTMDEQFF. The CDR3 nucleotides are TGTGCCAGCAGCCAAAACCCCGGGACAATGGATGAGCAGTTCTTC.

The chain has TRBV7-2 and TRBJ1-4, with TRBD1 identical over 10 bases. Germline CDR1 reads SGHTA; CDR2 reads FQGNSA. J gave up 8 bases and V 5 bases, and 8 bases lay outside the gene matches. This CDR3 has 15 amino acids. The CDR3 bases are TGTGCCAGCAGCATCCGACAGGGGGCAGGCGAAAAACTGTTTTTT. Translation: CASSIRQGAGEKLFF. Filled out from reference TRBV7-2 and TRBJ1-4, the complete variable domain reads GAGVSQSPSNKVTEKGKDVELRCDPISGHTALYWYRQSLGQGLEFLIYFQGNSAPDKSGLPSDRFSAERTGGSVSTLTIQRTQQEDSAVYLCASSIRQGAGEKLFFGSGTQLSVL.

The gene calls are TRBV16 and TRBJ2-1; D call uncertain. Trimming took 4 bases from V and 11 from J, leaving 3 bases between them. Germline-derived CDR1 and CDR2 are KGHSY and FQNENV. The CDR3 covers 9 residues. CDR3 sequence (DNA): TGTGCCAGCAGCCTTAAGCAGTTCTTC. Amino acids: CASSLKQFF. Together with reference TRBV16 and TRBJ2-1, the CDR3 gives the full variable domain: GEEVAQTPKHLVRGEGQKAKLYCAPIKGHSYVFWYQQVLKNEFKFLISFQNENVFDETGMPKERFSAKCLPNSPCSLEIQATKLEDSAVYFCASSLKQFFGPGTRLTVL.

The chain uses TRBV10-1 and TRBJ2-2, with 10 positions matching TRBD2. CDR1 is WNHNN and CDR2 is SYGVQD in the germline V gene (reference sequence). The CDR3 loop spans 17 amino acids. Losses at the gene ends were 4 bases for V and 4 bases for J; bases not matched to a gene: 9. This CDR3 reads CASSGSHGLAVTGELFF. The CDR3 DNA reads as TGCGCCAGCAGTGGGTCGCACGGACTAGCGGTCACCGGGGAGCTGTTTTTT.

This clone was observed once. The chain is built from TRBV27 and TRBJ2-7; 9 bases are a match to TRBD2. The trim removed 6 bases at V and 3 bases at J, leaving 9 bases unmatched. The CDR3 consists of 15 residues. Germline V lookup: CDR1 MNHEY, CDR2 SMNVEV (reference sequence). CDR3 residues: CASSPGAGGNYEQYF. The CDR3 DNA reads as TGTGCCAGCAGCCCAGGGGCGGGGGGGAACTACGAGCAGTACTTC.

The chain employs TRBV28 and TRBJ2-1, with D possibly matching TRBD2 (5 bases). CDR1 and CDR2 from the germline V gene are MDHEN and SYDVKM. The V gene lost 3 bases and the J gene lost 5 bases, with 8 bases spanning the gap. This CDR3 spans 13 amino acids. CDR3 region: CASSFRRDNEQFF. CDR3 in DNA: TGTGCCAGCAGTTTCCGGCGGGACAATGAGCAGTTCTTC.

This clone was recorded a few times. V is TRBV7-6 and J is TRBJ2-1; D might be TRBD2 (5 bases). Trimming took off 5 bases at V and 2 bases at J, with 13 bases between the two ends. The length of the CDR3 is 15 residues. Germline V gene sequence: CDR1 SGHVS, CDR2 FNYEAQ. The CDR3 DNA is TGTGCCAGCAGCCCGCCTCAGGAGGCCTACAATGAGCAGTTCTTC. Protein product: CASSPPQEAYNEQFF.

The chain carries TRBV9 and TRBJ2-5; 7 nucleotides align to TRBD2. CDR3 length: 14 amino acids. With 6 bases clipped from V and 0 bases from J, the junction kept 5 bases outside the gene matches. Germline CDR1 is SGDLS and CDR2 is YYNGEE. CDR3 nucleotide sequence: TGTGCCAGCACCAAAAGCGGGAACCAAGAGACCCAGTACTTC. Translation: CASTKSGNQETQYF.

This chain links TRBV19 with TRBJ2-1; 11 bases agree with TRBD2. V gave up 4 bases and J gave up 7 bases; unmatched junction bases: 9. The length of the CDR3 is 16 residues. Germline values: CDR1 LNHDA, CDR2 SQIVND (reference sequence). CDR3 sequence reads: CASSTLAGGPKNEQFF. CDR3 bases: TGTGCCAGTAGTACATTAGCGGGAGGGCCTAAGAATGAGCAGTTCTTC. Complete variable domain (other parts from reference TRBV19 and TRBJ2-1): DGGITQSPKYLFRKEGQNVTLSCEQNLNHDAMYWYRQDPGQGLRLIYYSQIVNDFQKGDIAEGYSVSREKKESFPLTVTSAQKNPTAFYLCASSTLAGGPKNEQFFGPGTRLTVL.

The genes are TRBV10-3 and TRBJ2-5, with TRBD1 identical over 9 bases. CDR1 ENHRY and CDR2 SYGVKD come from the germline V gene. The trim removed 0 bases at V and 5 bases at J, leaving 10 bases unmatched. This CDR3 is built from 17 residues. The CDR3 DNA sequence: TGTGCCATCAGTGAGTCACTTGGGACAGGGAATCAGGAGACCCAGTACTTC. This encodes CAISESLGTGNQETQYF.

V and J are TRBV19 and TRBJ1-5; D uncertain. CDR1 and CDR2 from the germline V gene are LNHDA and SQIVND (reference sequence). V was clipped by 7 bases and J by 2 bases, with 18 bases between them. This CDR3 is 16 amino acids long. The CDR3 loop reads CASTLGLTGGNQPQHF. The CDR3 bases are TGTGCCAGTACCCTAGGACTCACTGGGGGCAATCAGCCCCAGCATTTT.

The rearrangement links TRBV7-9 to TRBJ2-7; D is uncertain. Trimming took 1 base from V and 2 from J, leaving 9 bases between them. The germline CDR1 and CDR2 sequences are SEHNR and FQNEAQ (reference sequence). The CDR3 covers 14 residues. CDR3 in DNA: TGTGCCAGCAGCTTAGGTCAGAATACCTACGAGCAGTACTTC. This encodes CASSLGQNTYEQYF.

This clone was detected once. CDR3 nucleotides: TGTGCCAGCAGTTCCCGACAGCCTCCCCTCTACGAGCAGTACTTC. Translating it yields CASSSRQPPLYEQYF. The J gene is TRBJ2-7, the V gene TRBV28; a possible D gene is TRBD1 (5 bases). The ends were cut back, 4 bases at V and 3 bases at J, with 16 bases in the middle. The CDR3 consists of 15 residues. Germline V lookup: CDR1 MDHEN, CDR2 SYDVKM. The full variable domain, in which reference TRBV28 and TRBJ2-7 provide the parts outside the CDR3, is DVKVTQSSRYLVKRTGEKVFLECVQDMDHENMFWYRQDPGLGLRLIYFSYDVKMKEKGDIPEGYSVSREKKERFSLILESASTNQTSMYLCASSSRQPPLYEQYFGPGTRLTVT.

J is TRBJ1-1 and V is TRBV15; tentatively, D is TRBD1 (5 bases). Germline V gene lookup returns CDR1 LNHNV and CDR2 YYDKDF (reference sequence). V was pared by 0 bases and J by 11 bases, with 22 bases between. The CDR3 is 16 amino acids. In nucleotides, the CDR3 is TGTGCCACCAGCAGAGATCTTCCAGGGACTGGCTCGGGGGCTTTCTTT. It encodes CATSRDLPGTGSGAFF. The variable domain in full, completed from reference TRBV15 and TRBJ1-1, reads DAMVIQNPRYQVTQFGKPVTLSCSQTLNHNVMYWYQQKSSQAPKLLFHYYDKDFNNEADTPDNFQSRRPNTSFCFLDIRSPGLGDTAMYLCATSRDLPGTGSGAFFGQGTRLTVV.